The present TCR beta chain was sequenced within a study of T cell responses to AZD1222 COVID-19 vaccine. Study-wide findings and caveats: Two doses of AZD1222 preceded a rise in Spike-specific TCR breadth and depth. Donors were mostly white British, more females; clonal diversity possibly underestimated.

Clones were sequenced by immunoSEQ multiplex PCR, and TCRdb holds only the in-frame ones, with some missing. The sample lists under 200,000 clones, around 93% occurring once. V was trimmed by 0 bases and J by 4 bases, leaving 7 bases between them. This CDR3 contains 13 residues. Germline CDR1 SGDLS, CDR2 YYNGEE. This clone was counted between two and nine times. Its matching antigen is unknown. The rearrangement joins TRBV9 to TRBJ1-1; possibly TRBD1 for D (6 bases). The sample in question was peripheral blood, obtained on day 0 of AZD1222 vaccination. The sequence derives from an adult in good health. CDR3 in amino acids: CASSVEGGTEAFF. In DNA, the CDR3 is TGTGCCAGCAGCGTAGAGGGGGGCACTGAAGCTTTCTTT.